This T cell receptor beta chain derives from a study of T cell responses to AZD1222 COVID-19 vaccine. Study context: Second-dose intervals near 4 or 12 weeks were combined. Study-wide findings and caveats: Repertoire samples came only from after the peak T cell response. At 160-218 and 743-854, vaccine-associated CD4 TCRs were dominant, and they spanned spike.

The method was immunoSEQ multiplex PCR; TCRdb's version includes in-frame clones alone and lacks a portion of them. Of more than 150,000 clones listed, 94% are singletons. The V gene's germline CDR1 is LGHNA and CDR2 YNFKEQ. There are 19 residues in the CDR3. With 0 bases removed from V and 5 bases from J, the gap between germline ends came to 26 bases. Notes on this clone: Antigen specificity is unknown.

The sequenced sample was peripheral blood, obtained on day 0 of AZD1222 vaccination. This chain uses TRBV4-2 with TRBJ2-7, with a tentative D call TRBD2 (6 bases). The receptor was derived from an adult in good health. The CDR3 reads CASSQDFVRENEVRDEQYF. The CDR3 coding sequence is TGTGCCAGCAGCCAAGATTTTGTTCGGGAGAACGAGGTTCGGGACGAGCAGTACTTC.